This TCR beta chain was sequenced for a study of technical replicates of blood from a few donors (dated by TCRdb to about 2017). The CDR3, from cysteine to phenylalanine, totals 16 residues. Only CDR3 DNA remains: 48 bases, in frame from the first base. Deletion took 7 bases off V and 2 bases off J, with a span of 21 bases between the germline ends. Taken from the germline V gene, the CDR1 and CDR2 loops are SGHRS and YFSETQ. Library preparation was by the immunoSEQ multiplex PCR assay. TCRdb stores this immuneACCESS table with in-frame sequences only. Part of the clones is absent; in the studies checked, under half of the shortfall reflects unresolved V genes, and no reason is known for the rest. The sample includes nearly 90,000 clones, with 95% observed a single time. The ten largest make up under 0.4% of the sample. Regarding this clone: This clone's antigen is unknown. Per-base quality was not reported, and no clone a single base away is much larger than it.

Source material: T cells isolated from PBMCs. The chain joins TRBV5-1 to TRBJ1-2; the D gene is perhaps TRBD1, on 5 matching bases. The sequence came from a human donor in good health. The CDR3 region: CASRTTGTDRNYGYTF. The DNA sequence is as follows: TGCGCCAGCCGGACTACCGGGACCGACCGAAACTATGGCTACACCTTC.